This T cell receptor beta chain was recorded in a study of T cell repertoires in cytomegalovirus infection. Study-wide context: CMV infection and matching HLA type were both indicated by public TCR beta signatures. Study-level results: Public TCR beta family frequency separated CMV-and-HLA carriers, including in an independent cohort. HLA-C-restricted CMV-specific TCR beta clonotypes prevailed in the ex vivo response.

About this clonotype itself: Its specificity is unknown.

Each CDR3 protein is one row after TCRdb ran MiXCR on the reads. The data show under 850,000 distinct CDR3 sequences, 35% seen once. The sequenced sample consisted of PBMCs. The sequence was obtained from a human donor in good health (CMV status not recorded). Some clones in this sample may be carry-over from other donors' samples.

The CDR3 here is CASSLVDLGQGTEQYF. The CDR3 nucleotides read TGTGCCAGCAGCTTAGTCGACCTGGGACAGGGCACCGAGCAGTACTTC. This chain joins TRBV11-1 and TRBJ2-7, with 9 nucleotides matching TRBD1. V was pared by 1 base and J by 6 bases, with 10 bases of the junction left unmatched. This CDR3 is built from 16 residues. Germline V gives CDR1 SGHAT, CDR2 FQDESV (reference sequence).